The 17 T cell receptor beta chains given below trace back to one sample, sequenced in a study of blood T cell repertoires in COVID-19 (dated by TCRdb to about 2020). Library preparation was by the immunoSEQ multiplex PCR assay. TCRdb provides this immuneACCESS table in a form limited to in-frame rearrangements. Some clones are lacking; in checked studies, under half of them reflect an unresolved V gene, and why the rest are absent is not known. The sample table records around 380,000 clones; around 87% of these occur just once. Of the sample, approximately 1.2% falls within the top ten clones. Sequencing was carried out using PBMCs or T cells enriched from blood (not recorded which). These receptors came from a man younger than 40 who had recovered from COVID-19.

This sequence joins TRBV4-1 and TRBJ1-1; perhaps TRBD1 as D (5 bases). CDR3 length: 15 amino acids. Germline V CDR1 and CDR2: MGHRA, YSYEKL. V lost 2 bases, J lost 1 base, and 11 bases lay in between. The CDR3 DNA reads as TGCGCCAGCAGCCAATCAGGACAAGAGAACACTGAAGCTTTCTTT. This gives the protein CASSQSGQENTEAFF.

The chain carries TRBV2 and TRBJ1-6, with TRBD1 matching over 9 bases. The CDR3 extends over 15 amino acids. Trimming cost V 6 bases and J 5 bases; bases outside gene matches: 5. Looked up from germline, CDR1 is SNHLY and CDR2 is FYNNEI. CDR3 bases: TGTGCCAGCAGACAGGGGGCGCTGGATAATTCACCCCTCCACTTT. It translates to CASRQGALDNSPLHF.

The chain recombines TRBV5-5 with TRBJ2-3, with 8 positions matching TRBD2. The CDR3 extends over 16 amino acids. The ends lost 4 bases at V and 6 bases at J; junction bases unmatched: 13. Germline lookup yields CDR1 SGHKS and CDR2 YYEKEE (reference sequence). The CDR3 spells CASSRRTSREFDTQYF. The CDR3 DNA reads TGTGCCAGCAGCCGCCGGACTAGCAGGGAGTTTGATACGCAGTATTTT.

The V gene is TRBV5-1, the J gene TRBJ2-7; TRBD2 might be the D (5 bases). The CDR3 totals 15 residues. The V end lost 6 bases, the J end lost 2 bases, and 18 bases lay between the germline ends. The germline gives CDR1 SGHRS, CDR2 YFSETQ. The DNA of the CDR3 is TGCGCCAGCACCCCCCTACCCGGGGAGCCCTACGAGCAGTACTTC. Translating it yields CASTPLPGEPYEQYF.

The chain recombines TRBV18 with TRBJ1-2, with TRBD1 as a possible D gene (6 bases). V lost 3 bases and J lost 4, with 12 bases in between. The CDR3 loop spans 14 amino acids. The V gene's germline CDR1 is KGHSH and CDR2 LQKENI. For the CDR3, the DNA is TGTGCCAGCTCACCTTCACAGGGTTTCTATGGCTACACCTTC. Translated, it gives CASSPSQGFYGYTF.

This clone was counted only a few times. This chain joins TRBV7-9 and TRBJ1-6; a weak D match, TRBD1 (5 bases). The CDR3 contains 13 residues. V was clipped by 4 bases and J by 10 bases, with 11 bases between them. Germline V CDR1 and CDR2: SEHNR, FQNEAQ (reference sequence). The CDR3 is CASSYRGASPLHF. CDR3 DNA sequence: TGTGCCAGCAGCTACCGTGGGGCATCACCCCTCCACTTT.

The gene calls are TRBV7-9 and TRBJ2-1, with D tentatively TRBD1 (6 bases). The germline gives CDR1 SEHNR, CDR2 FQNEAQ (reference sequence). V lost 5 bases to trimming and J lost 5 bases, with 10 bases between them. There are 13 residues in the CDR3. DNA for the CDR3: TGTGCCAGCAGCGGGACACCTCACAATGAGCAGTTCTTC. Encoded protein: CASSGTPHNEQFF.

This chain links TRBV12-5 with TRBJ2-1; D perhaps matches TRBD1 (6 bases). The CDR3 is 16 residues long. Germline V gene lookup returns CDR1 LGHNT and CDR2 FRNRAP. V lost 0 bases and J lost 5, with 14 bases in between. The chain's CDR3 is CASGLVLGTPNNEQFF. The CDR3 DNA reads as TGTGCTAGTGGTTTGGTCCTCGGGACACCCAACAATGAGCAGTTCTTC.

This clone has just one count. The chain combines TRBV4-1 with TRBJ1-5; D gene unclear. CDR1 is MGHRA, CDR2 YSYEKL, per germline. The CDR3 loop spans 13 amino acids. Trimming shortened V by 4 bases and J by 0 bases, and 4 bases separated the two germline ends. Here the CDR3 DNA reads TGCGCCAGCAGCCCAAATAGCAATCAGCCCCAGCATTTT. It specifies CASSPNSNQPQHF.

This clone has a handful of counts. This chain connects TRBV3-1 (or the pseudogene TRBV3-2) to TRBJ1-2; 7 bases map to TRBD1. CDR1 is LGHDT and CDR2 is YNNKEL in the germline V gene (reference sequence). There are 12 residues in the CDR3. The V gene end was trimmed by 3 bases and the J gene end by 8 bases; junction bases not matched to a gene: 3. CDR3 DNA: TGTGCCAGCAGCCACCAGACAGGGGGCTACACCTTC. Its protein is CASSHQTGGYTF.

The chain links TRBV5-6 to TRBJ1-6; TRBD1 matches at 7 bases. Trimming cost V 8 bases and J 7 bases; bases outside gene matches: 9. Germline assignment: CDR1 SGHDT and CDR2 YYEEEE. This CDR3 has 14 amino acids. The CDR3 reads CASKSTGDNSPLHF. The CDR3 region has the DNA TGTGCCAGTAAATCTACAGGGGACAATTCACCCCTCCACTTT.

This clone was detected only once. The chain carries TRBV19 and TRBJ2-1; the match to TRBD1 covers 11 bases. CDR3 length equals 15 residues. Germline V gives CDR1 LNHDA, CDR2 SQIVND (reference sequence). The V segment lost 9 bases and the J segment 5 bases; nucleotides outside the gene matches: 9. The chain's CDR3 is CASQNRDRGDNEQFF. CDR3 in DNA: TGTGCCAGCCAGAACCGGGACAGGGGGGACAATGAGCAGTTCTTC.

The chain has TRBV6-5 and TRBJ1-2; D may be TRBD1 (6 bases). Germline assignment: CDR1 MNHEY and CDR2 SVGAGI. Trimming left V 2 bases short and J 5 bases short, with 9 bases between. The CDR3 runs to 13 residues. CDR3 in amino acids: CASSYLTGYGYTF. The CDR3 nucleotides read TGTGCCAGCAGTTACCTTACAGGGTATGGCTACACCTTC.

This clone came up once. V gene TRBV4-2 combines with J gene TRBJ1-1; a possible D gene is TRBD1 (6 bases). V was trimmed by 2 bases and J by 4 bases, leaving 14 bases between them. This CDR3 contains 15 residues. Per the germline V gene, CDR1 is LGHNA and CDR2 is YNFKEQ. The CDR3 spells CASSQYRAAGTEAFF. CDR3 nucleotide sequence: TGTGCCAGCAGCCAATACAGGGCCGCGGGCACTGAAGCTTTCTTT.

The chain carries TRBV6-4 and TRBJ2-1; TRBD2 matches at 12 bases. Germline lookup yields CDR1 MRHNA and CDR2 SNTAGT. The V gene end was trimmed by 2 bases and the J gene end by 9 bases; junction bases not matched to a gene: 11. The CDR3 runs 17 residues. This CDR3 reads CASSDGPSGGAGSEQFF. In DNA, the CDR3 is TGTGCCAGCAGTGACGGTCCTAGCGGGGGGGCCGGGAGTGAGCAGTTCTTC.

In DNA form, the CDR3 reads TGTGCCTGGTCTGCCTCGGGGAACACTGAAGCTTTCTTT. Protein sequence: CAWSASGNTEAFF. The chain links TRBV30 to TRBJ1-1; D remains unclear. The V gene's germline CDR1 is GTSNPN and CDR2 SVGIG (reference sequence). This CDR3 contains 13 residues. Trimming left V 5 bases short and J 1 base short, with 11 bases between. The variable domain in full, completed from reference TRBV30 and TRBJ1-1, reads SQTIHQWPATLVQPVGSPLSLECTVEGTSNPNLYWYRQAAGRGLQLLFYSVGIGQISSEVPQNLSASRPQDRQFILSSKKLLLSDSGFYLCAWSASGNTEAFFGQGTRLTVV.

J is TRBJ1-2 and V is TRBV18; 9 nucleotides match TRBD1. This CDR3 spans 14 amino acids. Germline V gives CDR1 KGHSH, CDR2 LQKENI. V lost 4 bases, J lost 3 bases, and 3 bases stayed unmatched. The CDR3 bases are TGTGCCAGCTCACTACGGGACAGGGACTATGGCTACACCTTC. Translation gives CASSLRDRDYGYTF.